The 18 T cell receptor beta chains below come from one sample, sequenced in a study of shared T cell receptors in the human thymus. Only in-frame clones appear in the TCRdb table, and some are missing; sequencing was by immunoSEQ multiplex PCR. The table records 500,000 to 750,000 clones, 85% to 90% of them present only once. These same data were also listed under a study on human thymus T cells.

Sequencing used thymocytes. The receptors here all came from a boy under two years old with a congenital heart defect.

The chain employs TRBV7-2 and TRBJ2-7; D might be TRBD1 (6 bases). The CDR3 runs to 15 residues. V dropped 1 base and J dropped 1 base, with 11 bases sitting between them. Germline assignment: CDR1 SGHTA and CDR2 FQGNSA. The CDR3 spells CASSLGQVASYEQYF. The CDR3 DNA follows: TGTGCCAGCAGCTTAGGACAGGTGGCATCCTACGAGCAGTACTTC. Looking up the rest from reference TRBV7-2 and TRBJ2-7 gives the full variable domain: GAGVSQSPSNKVTEKGKDVELRCDPISGHTALYWYRQSLGQGLEFLIYFQGNSAPDKSGLPSDRFSAERTGGSVSTLTIQRTQQEDSAVYLCASSLGQVASYEQYFGPGTRLTVT.

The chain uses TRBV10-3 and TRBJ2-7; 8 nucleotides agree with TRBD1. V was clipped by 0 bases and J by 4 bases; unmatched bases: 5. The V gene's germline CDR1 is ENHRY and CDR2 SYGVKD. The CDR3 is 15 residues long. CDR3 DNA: TGTGCCATCAGTGAGTCGGCAGGGGGCATTTACGAGCAGTACTTC. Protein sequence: CAISESAGGIYEQYF.

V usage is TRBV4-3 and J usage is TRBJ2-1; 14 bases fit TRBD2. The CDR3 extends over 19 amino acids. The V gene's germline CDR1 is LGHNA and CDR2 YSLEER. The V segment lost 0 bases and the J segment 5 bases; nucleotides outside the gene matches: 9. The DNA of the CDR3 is TGCGCCAGCAGCCAAGACAGAAGACTAGCGGGAGGGCCCCACAATGAGCAGTTCTTC. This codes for CASSQDRRLAGGPHNEQFF.

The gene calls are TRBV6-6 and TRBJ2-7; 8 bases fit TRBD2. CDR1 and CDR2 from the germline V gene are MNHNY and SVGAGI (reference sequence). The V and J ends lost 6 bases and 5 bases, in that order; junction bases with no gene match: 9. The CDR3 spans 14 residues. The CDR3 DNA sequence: TGTGCCAGCAGAGGAAGCGGGAGTTGCCACGAGCAGTACTTC. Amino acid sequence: CASRGSGSCHEQYF.

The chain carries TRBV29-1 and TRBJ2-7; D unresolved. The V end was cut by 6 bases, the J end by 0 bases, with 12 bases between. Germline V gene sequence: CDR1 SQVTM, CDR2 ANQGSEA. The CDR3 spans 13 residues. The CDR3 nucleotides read TGCAGCGTCCTCTTGGCAGTCTCCTACGAGCAGTACTTC. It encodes CSVLLAVSYEQYF.

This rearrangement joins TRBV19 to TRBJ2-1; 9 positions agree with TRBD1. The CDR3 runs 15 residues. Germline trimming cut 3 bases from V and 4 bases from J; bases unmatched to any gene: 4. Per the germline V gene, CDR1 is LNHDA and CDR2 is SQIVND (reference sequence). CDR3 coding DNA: TGTGCCAGTAGTATGGGTGACAGGGGGTACAATGAGCAGTTCTTC. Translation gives CASSMGDRGYNEQFF.

The CDR3 sequence: CASSLLRRVGTEAFF. The CDR3, as DNA: TGTGCCAGCAGCTTATTACGCAGGGTAGGCACTGAAGCTTTCTTT. The rearrangement joins TRBV5-6 to TRBJ1-1, with a tentative D call TRBD1 (5 bases). Per germline, CDR1 SGHDT and CDR2 YYEEEE. The V end lost 2 bases, the J end lost 4 bases, and 15 bases lay between the germline ends. The CDR3 is made up of 15 amino acids.

This chain's CDR3 is CASSPAGTSGMNTGELFF. The CDR3 bases are TGTGCCAGCAGTCCTGCCGGGACTAGCGGGATGAACACCGGGGAGCTGTTTTTT. The rearrangement joins TRBV7-2 to TRBJ2-2, with 13 bases matching TRBD2. The CDR3 contains 18 residues. Germline values: CDR1 SGHTA, CDR2 FQGNSA. The V gene end was trimmed by 6 bases and the J gene end by 1 base; junction bases not matched to a gene: 8.

CDR3: CASSDFARNLYNEQFF. Here the CDR3 DNA reads TGTGCCAGCAGTGATTTTGCGAGGAACCTATACAATGAGCAGTTCTTC. The rearrangement uses TRBV28 and TRBJ2-1, with D unresolved. Germline lookup yields CDR1 MDHEN and CDR2 SYDVKM. Trimming pared 5 bases from V and 4 bases from J, leaving 18 bases between. CDR3 length equals 16 residues.

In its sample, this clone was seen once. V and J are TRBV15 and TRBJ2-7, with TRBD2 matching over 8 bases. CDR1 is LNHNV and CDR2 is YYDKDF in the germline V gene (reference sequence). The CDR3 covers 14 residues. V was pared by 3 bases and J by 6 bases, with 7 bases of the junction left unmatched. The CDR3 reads CATSRGTSLSEQYF. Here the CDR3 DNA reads TGTGCCACCAGCAGGGGGACTAGTCTCTCCGAGCAGTACTTC.

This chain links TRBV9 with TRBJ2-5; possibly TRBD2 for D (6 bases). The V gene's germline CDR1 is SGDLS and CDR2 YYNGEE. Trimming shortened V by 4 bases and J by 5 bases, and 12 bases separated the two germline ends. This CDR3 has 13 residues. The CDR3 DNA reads TGTGCCAGCAGCTTACGACTAGAGGAGACCCAGTACTTC. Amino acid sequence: CASSLRLEETQYF.

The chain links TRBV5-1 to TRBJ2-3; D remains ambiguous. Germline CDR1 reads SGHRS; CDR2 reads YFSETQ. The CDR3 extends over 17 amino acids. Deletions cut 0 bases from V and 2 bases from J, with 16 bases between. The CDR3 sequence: CASSLDPPSAYTDTQYF. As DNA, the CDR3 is TGCGCCAGCAGCTTGGACCCCCCCAGCGCCTACACAGATACGCAGTATTTT. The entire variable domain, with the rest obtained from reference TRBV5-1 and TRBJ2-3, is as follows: KAGVTQTPRYLIKTRGQQVTLSCSPISGHRSVSWYQQTPGQGLQFLFEYFSETQRNKGNFPGRFSGRQFSNSRSEMNVSTLELGDSALYLCASSLDPPSAYTDTQYFGPGTRLTVL.

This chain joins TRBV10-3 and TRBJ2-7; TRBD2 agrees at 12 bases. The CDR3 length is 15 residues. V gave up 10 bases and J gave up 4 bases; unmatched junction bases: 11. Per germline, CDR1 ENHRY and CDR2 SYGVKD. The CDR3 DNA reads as TGTGCCACCATTCAGACTAGCGGGAGTCTATACGAGCAGTACTTC. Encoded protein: CATIQTSGSLYEQYF.

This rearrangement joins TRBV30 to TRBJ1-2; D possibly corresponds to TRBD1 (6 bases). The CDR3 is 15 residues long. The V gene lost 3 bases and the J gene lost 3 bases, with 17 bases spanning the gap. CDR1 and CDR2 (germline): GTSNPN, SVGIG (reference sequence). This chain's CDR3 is CAWRGTGKFDYGYTF. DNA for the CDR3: TGTGCCTGGAGAGGCACAGGGAAATTCGACTATGGCTACACCTTC.

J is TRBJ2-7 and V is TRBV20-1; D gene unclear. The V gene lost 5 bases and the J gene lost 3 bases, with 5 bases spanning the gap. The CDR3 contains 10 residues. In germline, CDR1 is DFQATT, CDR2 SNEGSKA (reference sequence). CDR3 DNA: TGCAGTGCTGAGAACTACGAGCAGTACTTC. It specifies CSAENYEQYF.

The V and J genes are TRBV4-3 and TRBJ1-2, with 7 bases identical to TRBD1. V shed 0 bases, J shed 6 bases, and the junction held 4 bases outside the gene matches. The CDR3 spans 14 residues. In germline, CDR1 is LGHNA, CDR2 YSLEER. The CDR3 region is CASSQEEQGNGYTF. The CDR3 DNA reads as TGCGCCAGCAGCCAAGAGGAACAGGGGAATGGCTACACCTTC.

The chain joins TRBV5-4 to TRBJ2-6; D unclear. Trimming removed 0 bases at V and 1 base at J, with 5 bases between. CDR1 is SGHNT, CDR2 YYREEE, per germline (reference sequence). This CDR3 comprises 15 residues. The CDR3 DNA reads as TGTGCCAGCAGCTTGGCGGTTTCTGGGGCCAACGTCCTGACTTTC. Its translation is CASSLAVSGANVLTF.

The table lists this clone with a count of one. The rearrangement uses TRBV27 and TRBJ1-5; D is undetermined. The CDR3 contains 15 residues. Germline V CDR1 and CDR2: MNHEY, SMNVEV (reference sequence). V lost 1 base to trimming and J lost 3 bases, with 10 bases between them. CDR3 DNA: TGTGCCAGCAGTTTATTTGGCACCACCAATCAGCCCCAGCATTTT. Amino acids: CASSLFGTTNQPQHF.